A selection of T cell receptor beta chains follows, all from one sample in a study of Ad26.COV2.S vaccination and SARS-CoV-2 variants. The protocol was immunoSEQ multiplex PCR, while the TCRdb copy is restricted to in-frame clones and leaves out a portion. The sample has some 350,000 clones; roughly 85% are singletons. Sequences were derived from peripheral blood, sampled in a trial of Ad26.COV2.S vaccine versus placebo. These receptors were obtained from a person aged 18-65 years who received the Ad26.COV2.S COVID-19 vaccine or a placebo. Both conserved end residues are part of each CDR3. The D gene is left open where the match is weak. Part of the rows lack a size; the others show once, few, many or a class for expanded clones.

V,J,size,D,CDR3,DNA
TRBV19,TRBJ1-5,many,TRBD1,CASSVGQGASNQPQHF,TGTGCCAGTAGTGTGGGACAGGGGGCAAGCAATCAGCCCCAGCATTTT
TRBV2,TRBJ1-1,NA,NA,CASSEAGRGLNTEAFF,TGTGCCAGCAGTGAAGCGGGCAGGGGCCTGAACACTGAAGCTTTCTTT
TRBV6-5,TRBJ2-5,NA,TRBD1,CASSRQGATGETQYF,TGTGCCAGCAGTCGACAGGGGGCGACTGGGGAGACCCAGTACTTC
TRBV18,TRBJ2-7,NA,TRBD2,CASSQTPGLAGNEQYF,TGTGCCAGCTCACAAACCCCCGGACTAGCGGGAAACGAGCAGTACTTC
TRBV18,TRBJ2-2,NA,TRBD1,CASSPSGRGTGELFF,TGTGCCAGCTCACCATCGGGCAGGGGGACCGGGGAGCTGTTTTTT
TRBV5-6,TRBJ1-1,NA,NA,CASSLVASTEAFF,TGTGCCAGCAGCTTGGTCGCTTCCACTGAAGCTTTCTTT
TRBV18,TRBJ1-4,few,NA,CASSPLSVSADPNEKLFF,TGTGCCAGCTCACCATTATCGGTGTCGGCAGACCCTAATGAAAAACTGTTTTTT
TRBV9,TRBJ2-2,NA,NA,CASSPRATGELFF,TGTGCCAGCAGCCCCCGGGCTACCGGGGAGCTGTTTTTT
TRBV28,TRBJ1-5,NA,NA,CASSSPGRDQPQHF,TGTGCCAGCAGTTCCCCCGGGAGGGATCAGCCCCAGCATTTT
TRBV7-8,TRBJ2-5,NA,TRBD2,CASSLDLRGAGETQYF,TGTGCCAGCAGCTTAGATCTGCGGGGGGCAGGGGAGACCCAGTACTTC
TRBV4-3,TRBJ2-1,NA,NA,CASSARNALNSRDNEQFF,TGCGCCAGCAGCGCTCGGAACGCGTTAAACTCGAGGGACAATGAGCAGTTCTTC
TRBV29-1,TRBJ1-1,NA,TRBD1,CSVEGQEYTEAFF,TGCAGCGTTGAGGGACAGGAATACACTGAAGCTTTCTTT
TRBV15,TRBJ2-7,NA,NA,CATSSNSRGEQYF,TGTGCCACCAGCAGTAATTCCAGGGGTGAGCAGTACTTC
TRBV30,TRBJ2-3,NA,NA,CAWSAGGRTDTQYF,TGTGCCTGGAGTGCAGGGGGGAGGACAGATACGCAGTATTTT
TRBV27,TRBJ2-3,NA,TRBD2,CASSLLGPRGGASTDTQYF,TGTGCCAGCAGTTTATTAGGCCCGCGGGGGGGGGCTAGCACAGATACGCAGTATTTT
TRBV14,TRBJ2-4,NA,NA,CASSQDFPGIKYF,TGTGCCAGCAGCCAAGACTTTCCGGGCATCAAGTACTTC
TRBV7-9,TRBJ2-1,once,TRBD1,CASSSGQGDYNEQFF,TGTGCCAGCAGCTCCGGACAGGGGGATTACAATGAGCAGTTCTTC
TRBV9,TRBJ2-1,NA,TRBD2,CASSVGLAGGFNEQFF,TGTGCCAGCAGCGTTGGACTAGCGGGAGGGTTTAATGAGCAGTTCTTC
TRBV12-3/TRBV12-4,TRBJ2-1,NA,NA,CASSWVINQGQFF,TGTGCCAGCAGTTGGGTGATCAACCAAGGGCAGTTCTTC
TRBV19,TRBJ1-1,NA,NA,CASSTGSRDAFF,TGTGCCAGTAGTACCGGGTCAAGGGATGCTTTCTTT
TRBV10-2,TRBJ2-2,few,NA,CASSHNTGELFF,TGCGCCAGCAGTCACAACACCGGGGAGCTGTTTTTT
TRBV11-2,TRBJ2-2,NA,NA,CASSLELGSNPTGELFF,TGTGCCAGCAGCTTAGAATTGGGCTCCAACCCTACCGGGGAGCTGTTTTTT
TRBV11-2,TRBJ2-7,NA,NA,CASSLAHAFEQYF,TGTGCCAGCAGCTTAGCGCACGCGTTTGAGCAGTACTTC
TRBV18,TRBJ2-5,NA,NA,CASSLKEGETQYF,TGTGCCAGCTCGCTAAAGGAGGGAGAGACCCAGTACTTC
TRBV5-1,TRBJ2-1,NA,NA,CASSLVGGLGYNEQFF,TGCGCCAGCAGCTTGGTAGGGGGGCTCGGCTACAATGAGCAGTTCTTC
TRBV25-1,TRBJ2-5,once,NA,CASSSGAPGRPETQYF,TGTGCCAGCAGTTCCGGAGCCCCGGGACGACCAGAGACCCAGTACTTC
TRBV7-9,TRBJ2-1,NA,TRBD2,CASSLGGTSGVYNEQFF,TGTGCCAGCAGCTTAGGCGGGACTAGCGGGGTCTACAATGAGCAGTTCTTC
TRBV3-1/TRBV3-2,TRBJ2-6,NA,TRBD1,CASSHGRGPGANVLTF,TGTGCCAGCAGCCACGGCAGGGGGCCCGGGGCCAACGTCCTGACTTTC
TRBV28,TRBJ1-1,NA,TRBD1,CASSSRTGYPTNTEAFF,TGTGCCAGCAGTTCTCGGACAGGGTATCCTACGAACACTGAAGCTTTCTTT
TRBV5-1,TRBJ2-7,NA,NA,CASSLGREATYEQYF,TGCGCCAGCAGCTTAGGCAGGGAAGCAACCTACGAGCAGTACTTC
TRBV9,TRBJ1-5,few,NA,CASSVGRGPQPQHF,TGTGCCAGCAGCGTAGGGAGAGGGCCTCAGCCCCAGCATTTT
TRBV11-2,TRBJ1-5,NA,TRBD1,CASSLVARGRGQPQHF,TGTGCCAGCAGCTTAGTTGCCAGGGGGCGCGGTCAGCCCCAGCATTTT
TRBV20-1,TRBJ2-7,NA,NA,CSASSRERGLEQYF,TGCAGTGCTAGTAGCCGGGAAAGGGGACTCGAGCAGTACTTC
TRBV30,TRBJ2-3,NA,TRBD2,CAWGAGGYTQYF,TGTGCCTGGGGAGCGGGGGGGTATACGCAGTATTTT
TRBV7-2,TRBJ2-7,NA,NA,CASRQTGLGSYEQYF,TGTGCCAGCAGACAGACAGGATTGGGGTCCTACGAGCAGTACTTC
TRBV7-8,TRBJ2-1,NA,NA,CASSLGTSSYNEQFF,TGTGCCAGCAGCTTAGGAACTAGCTCCTACAATGAGCAGTTCTTC
TRBV10-1,TRBJ2-1,NA,NA,CASSVSHNEQFF,TGCGCCAGCAGTGTTAGCCACAATGAGCAGTTCTTC
TRBV19,TRBJ1-5,NA,NA,CASSIRAGGNQPQHF,TGTGCCAGTAGTATACGGGCAGGTGGCAATCAGCCCCAGCATTTT
TRBV9,TRBJ1-2,NA,NA,CASSVGEGNYGYTF,TGTGCCAGCAGCGTAGGAGAAGGTAACTATGGCTACACCTTC
TRBV5-6,TRBJ2-4,NA,NA,CASSVPRLTKNIQYF,TGTGCCAGCAGCGTACCCAGGCTTACCAAAAACATTCAGTACTTC
TRBV6-5,TRBJ2-2,NA,TRBD1,CASSYRHGTGAGELFF,TGTGCCAGCAGTTACCGCCACGGTACAGGGGCCGGGGAGCTGTTTTTT
TRBV4-1,TRBJ2-7,few,NA,CATAEGQHYEQYF,TGCGCCACCGCCGAGGGGCAACACTACGAGCAGTACTTC
TRBV18,TRBJ2-2,few,NA,CASSPRVSGELFF,TGTGCCAGCTCACCACGGGTATCCGGGGAGCTGTTTTTT
TRBV7-9,TRBJ2-7,once,TRBD2,CASSAPPGLVAYEQYF,TGTGCCAGCAGCGCACCTCCGGGACTAGTAGCCTACGAGCAGTACTTC